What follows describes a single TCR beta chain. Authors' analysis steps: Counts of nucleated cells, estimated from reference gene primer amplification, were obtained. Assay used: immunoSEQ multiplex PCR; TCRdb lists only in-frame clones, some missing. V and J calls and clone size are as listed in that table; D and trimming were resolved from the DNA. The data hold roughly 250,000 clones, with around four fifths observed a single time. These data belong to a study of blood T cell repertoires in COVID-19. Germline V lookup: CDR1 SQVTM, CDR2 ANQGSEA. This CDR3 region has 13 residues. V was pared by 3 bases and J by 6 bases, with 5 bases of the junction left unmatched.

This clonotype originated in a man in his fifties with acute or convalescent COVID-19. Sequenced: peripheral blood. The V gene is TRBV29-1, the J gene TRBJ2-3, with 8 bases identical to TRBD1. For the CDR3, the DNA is TGCAGCGTTGATCAGGGGGCCTTGGATACGCAGTATTTT. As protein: CSVDQGALDTQYF.